This T cell receptor (beta chain) originates from a study of CXCR3-negative and CXCR3-positive naive CD8 T cells (dated by TCRdb to about 2019). With regard to the full study: In total, about 135 million TRB reads were obtained, corresponding to roughly 1.5 +/- 0.3 million reads per library. Diversity and physicochemical repertoire analyses were performed on some 10 donors pooled from two independent experiments. TRBV-TRBJ cluster analysis included naive subsets from several donors and memory cells from 3 donors.

Worth noting for this clonotype: This clone's antigen is unknown.

Each CD8+ T cell subset was flow-sorted in triplicate, with roughly 310,000 cells per subset placed directly into RLT lysis buffer. To exclude memory contaminants, naive CD8+ T cells were stringently defined as CD45RO-CCR7+CD27+CD95-. Peripheral blood mononuclear cells were isolated from buffy coats by standard density gradient centrifugation. A FACSAria III was used to flow-sort naive CD8+ T cells into CXCR3-negative and CXCR3-positive populations. Total RNA was extracted from sorted cells with an RNeasy Mini Kit. Sequencing was carried out with a NextSeq 550. The Human TCR Profiling Kit (MiLaboratory) was used to make UMI-labeled 5' RACE TRB cDNA libraries. The full amount of extracted RNA was used for cDNA synthesis, and the full amount of resulting cDNA was used for PCR amplification. The libraries were made side by side, with each library going through the same number of PCR cycles. The paper's data handling went like this. About 50,000 +/- 10,000 unique UMI-labeled TRB cDNA molecules per library were extracted with MIGEC and MiXCR, with at least two reads per UMI required. On average, approximately 40,000 +/- 10,000 functional in-frame TRB CDR3 nucleotide clonotypes lacking stop codons were found per library. Diversity metrics, including normalized Shannon-Wiener and Chao1, were computed in VDJtools after downsampling to 5000 UMI-labeled TRB molecules per sample. VDJtools computed clonotype-size-weighted physicochemical properties of the central five CDR3 residues: interaction energy, strength, volume and Kidera factor 4. Once TCRdb had reprocessed the reads, it stored one entry per CDR3 protein sequence and supplied no DNA. TCRdb, not the original authors, processed these V and J calls. The sample table records more than 80,000 distinct CDR3 sequences. The top ten clonotypes cover more than 0.3% of the sample.

Overall results and qualifications from the work: Because surface CD5, which is linked to self-reactivity in mice, was comparable between the naive subsets, TCR interaction strength was also inferred from the physicochemical properties of TRB CDR3s. Compared with CXCR3-negative naive cells, CXCR3-positive naive cells had TRB CDR3s with higher hydrophobicity (lower Kidera factor 4), lower energy, and higher strength and volume indices. Freshly isolated PBMCs were used for most assays because CXCR3 expression partially decreased after cryopreservation. Similar TRBV-TRBJ usage was shown by naive CXCR3-negative and CXCR3-positive cells from the same donor, whereas distinct patterns were shown by memory cells. Comparably high repertoire diversity was found in both naive subsets, whereas much lower repertoire diversity was found in memory CD8+ T cells.

Based on the germline V gene, the CDR1 and CDR2 sequences are MGHRA and YSYEKL. The CDR3 has 15 amino acids, counting the end cysteine and phenylalanine. No coding sequence is recorded. The sequenced sample was naive CXCR3+ CD8+ T cells from blood. Per the publication, the cell subset or site label means: CD45RO-CCR7+CD27+CD95- naive CD8+ T cells expressing CXCR3 (TNR3+). This receptor was taken from a human donor in good health. Some clones in this sample may be carry-over from other donors' samples. The sequence links TRBV4-1 to TRBJ1-5; lacking DNA, the TRBD1 call made by TCRdb goes unchecked. The CDR3 corresponds to CASSQNGQGGQPQHF.